These 29 T cell receptor beta chains were sequenced from one sample in a study of blood T cells in healthy people across ages. A second PCR, run for about 7 to 11 cycles, used a sample-barcoded 5' primer plus a J-beta primer mix. TCRdb used MiXCR to reprocess the 5' RACE reads, holding one entry per CDR3 protein. Of some 1.4 million distinct CDR3 sequences listed, 42% are singletons. The sample taken for sequencing was blood. The source is a woman in her late teens or twenties in good health.

CDR3 residues: CASSYGTVPQETQYF. The CDR3, as DNA: TGTGCCAGCAGCTACGGGACAGTTCCACAAGAGACCCAGTACTTC. This rearrangement joins TRBV3-1 to TRBJ2-5; 7 positions match TRBD1. The V segment lost 5 bases and the J segment 2 bases; nucleotides outside the gene matches: 8. Germline values: CDR1 LGHDT, CDR2 YNNKEL (reference sequence). There are 15 residues in the CDR3.

CDR3: CASGLFLPGWQGASGTEAFF. The CDR3 DNA is TGTGCTAGTGGTTTGTTCTTACCAGGGTGGCAGGGGGCGTCCGGCACTGAAGCTTTCTTT. The chain joins TRBV12-5 to TRBJ1-1, with 8 bases fitting TRBD1. With 2 bases clipped from V and 4 bases from J, the junction kept 21 bases outside the gene matches. Germline CDR1 is LGHNT and CDR2 is FRNRAP. This CDR3 spans 20 amino acids.

This clonotype is a singleton in its sample. This rearrangement joins TRBV6-5 to TRBJ2-1, with a possible D match to TRBD1 (8 bases). This CDR3 has 13 amino acids. The V gene's germline CDR1 is MNHEY and CDR2 SVGAGI. The V gene lost 8 bases and the J gene lost 7 bases, with 15 bases spanning the gap. The CDR3 spells CASGGQGGNEQFF. CDR3 DNA sequence: TGTGCCAGCGGCGGACAGGGAGGGAATGAGCAGTTCTTC.

As to this clonotype: At one end the junction does not follow the germline gene, possibly because of a read error. The rearrangement uses TRBV5-1 and TRBJ2-3; TRBD1 aligns across 12 bases. The CDR3 runs to 15 residues. Per the germline V gene, CDR1 is SGHRS and CDR2 is YFSETQ. The CDR3 sequence: CASSSGQGATDTRYF. In DNA, the CDR3 is TGCGCCAGCAGCTCGGGACAGGGGGCGACAGATACGCGGTATTTT.

The chain's CDR3 is CASSQDQAGYTEAFF. The CDR3 DNA is TGCGCCAGCAGCCAAGATCAGGCAGGGTACACTGAAGCTTTCTTT. This chain links TRBV4-1 with TRBJ1-1; tentative D call: TRBD1 (5 bases). CDR3 size: 15 residues. Germline V gene data show CDR1 as MGHRA and CDR2 as YSYEKL. V shed 0 bases and J shed 3 bases, with 11 bases lying between them.

This sequence joins TRBV5-1 and TRBJ1-1, with D perhaps TRBD1 (5 bases). The CDR3 sequence is 16 residues long. V lost 1 base to trimming and J lost 0 bases, with 13 bases between them. CDR1 and CDR2 (germline): SGHRS, YFSETQ. The chain's CDR3 is CASSLSGGTMNTEAFF. For the CDR3, the DNA is TGCGCCAGCAGCTTGTCCGGAGGGACCATGAACACTGAAGCTTTCTTT.

In its sample, this clonotype was seen a few times. The chain carries TRBV29-1 and TRBJ2-7, with 8 positions matching TRBD2. Germline V gene lookup returns CDR1 SQVTM and CDR2 ANQGSEA. This CDR3 spans 14 amino acids. V dropped 6 bases and J dropped 7; count of bases not matched to a gene: 14. As DNA, the CDR3 is TGCAGCGTCGCCGGGACTAGGAGGGGCGATGAGCAGTACTTC. This codes for CSVAGTRRGDEQYF.

This chain uses TRBV10-3 with TRBJ2-1, with D possibly being TRBD2 (6 bases). This CDR3 comprises 14 residues. From germline, CDR1 is ENHRY and CDR2 SYGVKD. V lost 10 bases, J lost 2 bases, and 15 bases lay in between. This chain's CDR3 is CATWGEVAYNEQFF. In DNA, the CDR3 is TGTGCCACATGGGGGGAGGTCGCCTACAATGAGCAGTTCTTC.

The table lists this clonotype with a few counts. V usage is TRBV29-1 and J usage is TRBJ2-2; D unclear. Germline V gene lookup returns CDR1 SQVTM and CDR2 ANQGSEA. CDR3 size: 14 residues. The V and J ends lost 7 bases and 0 bases respectively, with 12 bases between them. CDR3 residues: CSGVGSPNTGELFF. The CDR3 region has the DNA TGCAGCGGAGTGGGATCCCCGAACACCGGGGAGCTGTTTTTT.

Remarks on this clonotype: With a far larger clone one base away, a read error is the likely cause. J is TRBJ1-1 and V is TRBV12-3 or TRBV12-4, with D unresolved. The CDR3 covers 13 residues. The chain's CDR3 is CASSLGVNAEAFF. CDR3 bases: TGTGCCAGCAGTTTAGGGGTGAACGCTGAAGCTTTCTTT.

This rearrangement joins TRBV20-1 to TRBJ1-2, with TRBD1 identical over 11 bases. This CDR3 is built from 14 residues. CDR1 and CDR2 (germline): DFQATT, SNEGSKA (reference sequence). V lost 7 bases and J lost 7; bases outside the gene matches: 11. In DNA form, the CDR3 reads TGCAGTGTTCCCTCGGGACAGGGGGTTTTTGGCTACACCTTC. Amino acid sequence: CSVPSGQGVFGYTF.

This clonotype has only a few counts. The CDR3: CASSLWGTRYEQFF. In nucleotides, the CDR3 is TGTGCCAGCAGTTTATGGGGGACTAGATATGAGCAGTTCTTC. The V and J genes are TRBV28 and TRBJ2-1, with TRBD2 matching over 8 bases. From germline, CDR1 is MDHEN and CDR2 SYDVKM. This CDR3 is built from 14 residues. V was clipped by 0 bases and J by 8 bases; unmatched bases: 3.

This chain links TRBV20-1 with TRBJ2-2, with TRBD2 identical over 8 bases. The CDR3 extends over 15 amino acids. Germline CDR1 reads DFQATT; CDR2 reads SNEGSKA (reference sequence). The J segment lost 4 bases and the V segment lost 5 bases, leaving 9 bases of the junction unmatched. The CDR3 loop reads CSASLREEGTGELFF. The CDR3 coding sequence is TGCAGTGCTTCTTTGCGGGAGGAAGGCACCGGGGAGCTGTTTTTT.

CDR3 protein: CSLEGANVLTF. For the CDR3, the DNA is TGCAGTTTGGAGGGGGCCAACGTCCTGACTTTC. V is TRBV20-1 and J is TRBJ2-6; D is undetermined. From germline, CDR1 is DFQATT and CDR2 SNEGSKA (reference sequence). CDR3 length: 11 amino acids. Trimming removed 8 bases from V and 4 bases from J, with 6 bases in between.

This clonotype was found once. The chain couples TRBV11-2 to TRBJ2-7; a weak D match, TRBD1 (5 bases). V dropped 4 bases and J dropped 3 bases, with 13 bases sitting between them. This CDR3 spans 14 amino acids. Per the germline V gene, CDR1 is SGHAT and CDR2 is FQNNGV. For the CDR3, the DNA is TGTGCCAGCAGCTCAGGGCCAGGTTACTACGAGCAGTACTTC. Its translation: CASSSGPGYYEQYF. The complete variable domain, with remaining parts taken from reference TRBV11-2 and TRBJ2-7, reads EAGVAQSPRYKIIEKRQSVAFWCNPISGHATLYWYQQILGQGPKLLIQFQNNGVVDDSQLPKDRFSAERLKGVDSTLKIQPAKLEDSAVYLCASSSGPGYYEQYFGPGTRLTVT.

This clonotype was seen a few times. The rearrangement links TRBV5-1 to TRBJ2-3, with a weak D call TRBD2 (6 bases). Germline CDR1 reads SGHRS; CDR2 reads YFSETQ. The CDR3 length is 15 residues. Trimming shortened V by 7 bases and J by 6 bases, and 21 bases separated the two germline ends. The CDR3: CASSPLGGRGDTQYF. The CDR3 coding sequence is TGCGCCAGCTCCCCATTGGGGGGTCGCGGGGATACGCAGTATTTT.

With regard to this clonotype: At one end, the junction sequence differs from germline, possibly due to a read error. J is TRBJ2-3 and V is TRBV20-1, with D possibly being TRBD2 (5 bases). This CDR3 has 16 amino acids. Per the germline V gene, CDR1 is DFQATT and CDR2 is SNEGSKA (reference sequence). In nucleotides, the CDR3 is TGCAGTACTAGAGATCCCCTTAGGGCTAGCACAGATACGCAGTATTTT. Translating gives CSTRDPLRASTDTQYF.

This clonotype occurred a few times. The J gene is TRBJ2-7, the V gene TRBV29-1; no reliable D call. CDR3 length: 12 residues. Germline loops: CDR1 SQVTM, CDR2 ANQGSEA. Trimming pared 7 bases from V and 2 bases from J, leaving 12 bases between. In nucleotides, the CDR3 is TGCAGCGCCCTTGACAAACCCTACGAGCAGTACTTC. Translating it yields CSALDKPYEQYF.

The table lists this clonotype with a few counts. The chain's CDR3 is CSARAGLSQNIQYF. CDR3 sequence (DNA): TGCAGTGCTAGGGCAGGACTATCTCAAAACATTCAGTACTTC. This sequence joins TRBV20-1 and TRBJ2-4, with TRBD2 as a possible D gene (6 bases). Trimming pared 3 bases from V and 5 bases from J, leaving 14 bases between. Germline V gene lookup returns CDR1 DFQATT and CDR2 SNEGSKA (reference sequence). CDR3 size: 14 residues.

Only a few counts were recorded for this clonotype. The chain links TRBV20-1 to TRBJ1-6; D unclear. The germline V gene encodes CDR1 DFQATT and CDR2 SNEGSKA (reference sequence). The V gene lost 1 base and the J gene lost 5 bases, with 21 bases spanning the gap. There are 18 residues in the CDR3. The CDR3 DNA sequence: TGCAGTGCTAGAGGGGGAGGGTCACAGCTCCCTAATAATTCACCCCTCCACTTT. It codes for CSARGGGSQLPNNSPLHF.

This clonotype showed up just once. The V gene is TRBV7-2, the J gene TRBJ1-1; D perhaps matches TRBD1 (6 bases). Between the trimmed V and J ends, which lost 2 bases and 4 bases, there was a span of 23 bases. Germline values: CDR1 SGHTA, CDR2 FQGNSA. The CDR3 runs to 18 residues. The CDR3 sequence: CASSLSKRDIPRGTEAFF. CDR3 nucleotides: TGTGCCAGCAGCTTAAGTAAGCGGGACATCCCCCGCGGCACTGAAGCTTTCTTT.

The J gene is TRBJ1-5, the V gene TRBV6-2 or TRBV6-3; D is ambiguous. From germline, CDR1 is MNHEY and CDR2 SVGEGT. The CDR3 contains 15 residues. V shed 2 bases and J shed 9 bases, with 17 bases lying between them. The CDR3 spells CASSYGVSAGRPQHF. DNA for the CDR3: TGTGCCAGCAGTTACGGTGTGTCAGCCGGCCGGCCCCAGCATTTT.

This clonotype was seen a handful of times. CDR3 sequence: CASSYSMAGLSYNEQFF. The CDR3 region has the DNA TGTGCCAGCAGTTACTCGATGGCGGGACTCTCCTACAATGAGCAGTTCTTC. V usage is TRBV6-5 and J usage is TRBJ2-1; D possibly corresponds to TRBD2 (6 bases). Germline V gene sequence: CDR1 MNHEY, CDR2 SVGAGI. Trimming took off 0 bases at V and 0 bases at J, with 12 bases between the two ends. This CDR3 contains 17 residues.

This clonotype was detected only a few times. CDR3 nucleotides: TGCAGTGCTAGAGATGGACGCGCCCAAGAGACCCAGTACTTC. It translates to CSARDGRAQETQYF. The rearrangement joins TRBV20-1 to TRBJ2-5; D is uncertain. Germline V gene lookup returns CDR1 DFQATT and CDR2 SNEGSKA (reference sequence). Trimming shortened V by 0 bases and J by 1 base, and 9 bases separated the two germline ends. The CDR3 is 14 amino acids.

The chain employs TRBV10-2 and TRBJ2-4; tentative D call: TRBD1 (6 bases). There are 14 residues in the CDR3. Trimming removed 6 bases from V and 7 bases from J, with 16 bases in between. CDR1 is WSHSY, CDR2 SAAADI, per germline. The CDR3 nucleotides read TGCGCCAGCAGCGAGACAGGTCTGGGCAACATTCAGTACTTC. Protein: CASSETGLGNIQYF.

V usage is TRBV27 and J usage is TRBJ2-3; tentatively, D is TRBD1 (6 bases). Germline V CDR1 and CDR2: MNHEY, SMNVEV (reference sequence). V was shortened by 0 bases and J by 4 bases, with 11 bases between the two germline ends. The CDR3 is 15 amino acids. The DNA for the CDR3 is TGTGCCAGCAGTTTATCGTGGGGGCGAGCAGATACGCAGTATTTT. This gives the protein CASSLSWGRADTQYF.

This clonotype has only a few counts. The chain couples TRBV5-6 to TRBJ2-7, with D possibly being TRBD1 (6 bases). V was shortened by 2 bases and J by 6 bases, with 9 bases between the two germline ends. CDR1 and CDR2 (germline): SGHDT, YYEEEE. The CDR3 runs 12 residues. CDR3 loop: CASSFTGSEQYF. In DNA form, the CDR3 reads TGTGCCAGCAGCTTTACAGGGAGCGAGCAGTACTTC.

This chain joins TRBV4-1 and TRBJ1-2; perhaps TRBD1 as D (6 bases). The CDR3 sequence is 15 residues long. Germline lookup yields CDR1 MGHRA and CDR2 YSYEKL. V dropped 0 bases and J dropped 4 bases, with 12 bases sitting between them. The CDR3 sequence is CASSQDQGLVYGYTF. CDR3 sequence (DNA): TGCGCCAGCAGCCAAGATCAGGGGCTTGTCTATGGCTACACCTTC.

The genes are TRBV5-1 and TRBJ1-2; D is ambiguous. There are 15 residues in the CDR3. CDR1 SGHRS and CDR2 YFSETQ come from the germline V gene. The V and J ends lost 2 bases and 4 bases respectively, with 15 bases between them. The CDR3 here is CASSFLREASYGYTF. CDR3 in DNA: TGCGCCAGCAGCTTCCTTAGAGAGGCCTCCTATGGCTACACCTTC.